The rows below give T cell receptor beta chains drawn from one sample of a study of blood T cell repertoires in COVID-19. Profiled with immunoSEQ multiplex PCR; TCRdb holds only in-frame clones, not every one. The data contain about 200,000 clones, 88% of them singletons. The sample consisted of peripheral blood. The receptors come from a woman in her forties who had recovered from COVID-19. CDR3s include the opening cysteine and the closing phenylalanine or tryptophan. A D gene is named only where the DNA matches it firmly. Clone size is stated in some rows and not others, as once, few, many or a class when expanded.

CDR3 length	V gene	J gene	clone size	D gene	CDR3 DNA	CDR3 protein
17	TRBV20-1	TRBJ1-2	-	TRBD1	TGCAGTGCTAGTACACCCACCGACAGGGGCCTTTCCTATGGCTACACCTTC	CSASTPTDRGLSYGYTF
13	TRBV3-1/TRBV3-2	TRBJ1-1	-	-	TGTGCCAGCAGCCAAGTATCGGGGGCTGAAGCTTTCTTT	CASSQVSGAEAFF
16	TRBV19	TRBJ1-5	-	-	TGTGCCAGTAGGGTCCAGGGCCGATGGAGCAATCAGCCCCAGCATTTT	CASRVQGRWSNQPQHF
14	TRBV5-1	TRBJ2-7	-	-	TGCGCCAGTTTGGACCCGGGGGACCCCTACGAGCAGTACTTC	CASLDPGDPYEQYF
16	TRBV2	TRBJ1-6	once	-	TGTGCCAGCAGTGAATGGGAGGTATCCTATAATTCACCCCTCCACTTT	CASSEWEVSYNSPLHF
14	TRBV2	TRBJ1-5	-	-	TGTGCCAGCAGTGGCCAGGGGATGGGTCGGCCCCAGCATTTT	CASSGQGMGRPQHF
16	TRBV19	TRBJ1-5	-	-	TGTGCCAGTAGTACCTTCGCAGGGCTAGGCAATCAGCCCCAGCATTTT	CASSTFAGLGNQPQHF
15	TRBV5-4	TRBJ1-1	-	-	TGTGCCAGCAGCTTGGGGAGCCCAGGGGACACTGAAGCTTTCTTT	CASSLGSPGDTEAFF
17	TRBV7-2	TRBJ2-7	once	-	TGTGCCAGCAGCTTAGCGGGTAACGGGAATTTAATCTACGAGCAGTACTTC	CASSLAGNGNLIYEQYF
18	TRBV5-1	TRBJ2-1	-	TRBD2	TGCGCCAGCAGCTTGCGGTGGGTGACTAGCGGGAGCGGTAATGAGCAGTTCTTC	CASSLRWVTSGSGNEQFF
15	TRBV24-1	TRBJ2-5	-	-	TGTGCCACCAGTGATTTGCAAGGGGACCAAGAGACCCAGTACTTC	CATSDLQGDQETQYF
11	TRBV2	TRBJ1-1	-	-	TGTGCCAGCAGTGCCTACACTGAAGCTTTCTTT	CASSAYTEAFF
16	TRBV28	TRBJ1-5	-	TRBD1	TGTGCCAGCAGTTTAACAGGGGGGTATAGCAATCAGCCCCAGCATTTT	CASSLTGGYSNQPQHF
14	TRBV2	TRBJ1-3	few	-	TGTGCCAGCAGACAGACAGCTCCTGGAAACACCATATATTTT	CASRQTAPGNTIYF
15	TRBV5-6	TRBJ2-1	-	-	TGTGCCAGCAGCTCCTGGACAGTCCTTAAGAAGGGGCAGTTCTTC	CASSSWTVLKKGQFF
19	TRBV3-1/TRBV3-2	TRBJ2-7	-	TRBD2	TGTGCCAGCAGCCAGGCCTGGACATGGACTAGCGGGAGGCGATACGAGCAGTACTTC	CASSQAWTWTSGRRYEQYF
12	TRBV18	TRBJ2-7	-	-	TGTGCCAGCTCACCACTCTCGGGAGAGCAGTACTTC	CASSPLSGEQYF
15	TRBV9	TRBJ2-2	-	-	TGTGCCAGCAGCGTACGGGATCGTACCACCGGGGAGCTGTTTTTT	CASSVRDRTTGELFF